A selection of T cell receptor beta chains follows, all from one sample in a study of control samples from healthy donors and cancer patients. Method: immunoSEQ multiplex PCR; TCRdb's copy keeps in-frame clones and lacks some. The sample shows around 180,000 clones, about 91% of them seen only once. Sequencing was performed on blood. Source of these receptors: a woman aged 40 to 50 in good health. Both conserved end residues are part of each CDR3. A D gene is named only where the DNA matches it firmly. The size of a clone is reported for some rows only, either as once, few or many, or as a class for expanded clones.

CDR3 protein,CDR3 DNA,V gene,D gene,clone size,J gene
CATSRGIHNQPQHF,TGTGCCACCAGCAGAGGGATTCACAATCAGCCCCAGCATTTT,TRBV15,-,-,TRBJ1-5
CASSYRALDTEAFF,TGTGCCAGCAGTTACAGGGCGTTGGACACTGAAGCTTTCTTT,TRBV6-5,-,-,TRBJ1-1
CASSSRQGGAEAFF,TGTGCCAGCAGCTCACGACAGGGAGGGGCTGAAGCTTTCTTT,TRBV5-8,TRBD1,-,TRBJ1-1
CASSPGNNQPQHF,TGTGCCAGCTCACCAGGCAACAATCAGCCCCAGCATTTT,TRBV18,-,-,TRBJ1-5
CASSPDSATAGYTF,TGTGCCAGCTCACCGGACTCCGCGACCGCGGGCTACACCTTC,TRBV18,-,-,TRBJ1-2
CASSYRGGWGETQYF,TGTGCCAGCAGTTACCGAGGGGGCTGGGGAGAGACCCAGTACTTC,TRBV6-5,TRBD1,-,TRBJ2-5
CASSLEAGSYNEQFF,TGCGCCAGCAGCTTGGAAGCCGGCAGTTACAATGAGCAGTTCTTC,TRBV5-1,-,-,TRBJ2-1
CSAKTYNEQFF,TGCAGTGCTAAGACCTACAATGAGCAGTTCTTC,TRBV20-1,-,-,TRBJ2-1
CASSQGGLLSYEQYF,TGCGCCAGCAGCCAGGGGGGATTGTTATCCTACGAGCAGTACTTC,TRBV4-1,-,-,TRBJ2-7
CASSWRRANVLTF,TGTGCCAGCAGTTGGCGCAGGGCCAACGTCCTGACTTTC,TRBV6-5,-,-,TRBJ2-6
CASSQGGLSNQPQHF,TGCGCCAGCAGCCAAGGAGGCCTTAGCAATCAGCCCCAGCATTTT,TRBV4-1,-,-,TRBJ1-5
CASSIITGSNTEAFF,TGTGCCAGTAGTATAATAACAGGGTCGAACACTGAAGCTTTCTTT,TRBV19,-,-,TRBJ1-1
CASRDRGEGYTF,TGTGCCAGCAGAGACAGGGGTGAGGGCTACACCTTC,TRBV13,TRBD1,-,TRBJ1-2
CASSMGLAGYNTGELFF,TGTGCCAGTAGTATGGGACTAGCGGGGTACAACACCGGGGAGCTGTTTTTT,TRBV19,TRBD2,-,TRBJ2-2
CSASRGTEAFF,TGCAGTGCTAGCAGGGGGACTGAAGCTTTCTTT,TRBV20-1,TRBD1,-,TRBJ1-1
CASSQGSGGAPEQYF,TGCGCCAGCAGCCAAGGTAGCGGGGGGGCCCCCGAGCAGTACTTC,TRBV4-1,TRBD2,few,TRBJ2-7
CSVSGRLANYGYTF,TGCAGCGTGTCCGGACGTCTAGCTAACTATGGCTACACCTTC,TRBV29-1,-,-,TRBJ1-2
CASSKDGNYGYTF,TGTGCCAGCAGCAAAGACGGGAACTATGGCTACACCTTC,TRBV21-1,-,-,TRBJ1-2
CASSPSGLNTEAFF,TGTGCCAGCTCACCATCGGGGTTGAACACTGAAGCTTTCTTT,TRBV18,-,once,TRBJ1-1
CSVGRGAPYEQYF,TGCAGCGTTGGCAGAGGGGCGCCCTACGAGCAGTACTTC,TRBV29-1,-,-,TRBJ2-7
CASSPGGWELFF,TGTGCCAGCAGCCCGGGGGGGTGGGAGCTGTTTTTT,TRBV4-2,TRBD2,-,TRBJ2-2
CASSQEGNTGELFF,TGCGCCAGCAGCCAGGAAGGAAACACCGGGGAGCTGTTTTTT,TRBV5-1,-,-,TRBJ2-2
CASSTYRDRSGELFF,TGTGCCAGCAGCACGTACAGGGATCGGAGCGGGGAGCTGTTTTTT,TRBV5-4,-,-,TRBJ2-2
CASSQRRRAMNTEAFF,TGTGCCAGCAGCCAACGACGGCGGGCCATGAACACTGAAGCTTTCTTT,TRBV11-2,-,-,TRBJ1-1
CASSLSAGLAGKYEQYF,TGTGCCAGCAGCTTATCGGCGGGACTAGCGGGGAAATACGAGCAGTACTTC,TRBV7-8,TRBD2,-,TRBJ2-7
CASAQDTALAFF,TGTGCTAGTGCCCAAGACACCGCACTCGCTTTCTTT,TRBV12-5,-,-,TRBJ1-1
CASSLGVRGRYEQYF,TGTGCCAGCAGCTTAGGGGTTCGCGGGCGCTACGAGCAGTACTTC,TRBV7-9,-,-,TRBJ2-7
CASSLSQRGSNEQFF,TGTGCCAGCAGTCTCTCTCAACGGGGTTCAAATGAGCAGTTCTTC,TRBV28,-,-,TRBJ2-1
CASSFSGVEETQYF,TGTGCCAGCAGCTTTAGCGGGGTGGAAGAGACCCAGTACTTC,TRBV5-4,TRBD2,-,TRBJ2-5
CSVSHRGTYEQYF,TGCAGCGTTTCTCACAGGGGGACCTACGAGCAGTACTTC,TRBV29-1,TRBD1,-,TRBJ2-7
CASSLAAGGRYEQYF,TGTGCCAGCAGCTTGGCCGCGGGGGGGCGGTACGAGCAGTACTTC,TRBV5-6,TRBD2,-,TRBJ2-7
CASRPGQAYYGYTF,TGTGCCAGTAGACCGGGACAGGCGTACTATGGCTACACCTTC,TRBV19,TRBD1,-,TRBJ1-2
CASSLAGKNADTQYF,TGCGCCAGCAGCTTGGCGGGAAAGAACGCAGATACGCAGTATTTT,TRBV5-1,-,-,TRBJ2-3
CASRRIPGEKLFF,TGTGCCAGCAGGAGGATACCGGGGGAAAAACTGTTTTTT,TRBV2,-,-,TRBJ1-4
CASSQRLAETQYF,TGCGCCAGCAGCCAGCGACTAGCGGAGACCCAGTACTTC,TRBV4-1,TRBD2,-,TRBJ2-5
CASSLTPSYEQYF,TGTGCCAGCAGTCTGACACCCTCCTACGAGCAGTACTTC,TRBV6-5,-,-,TRBJ2-7
CASSRNPPDEQYF,TGTGCCAGCAGTAGGAACCCGCCCGACGAGCAGTACTTC,TRBV6-1,-,-,TRBJ2-7
CASSRTANEKLFF,TGTGCCAGCAGCAGGACAGCTAATGAAAAACTGTTTTTT,TRBV28,-,-,TRBJ1-4
CASGSGGTQYF,TGTGCTAGTGGTTCCGGGGGGACCCAGTACTTC,TRBV12-5,-,-,TRBJ2-5
CASSFGAGYTF,TGTGCCAGCAGTTTTGGGGCGGGCTACACCTTC,TRBV12-3/TRBV12-4,-,-,TRBJ1-2
CASSPSRGQGGTIYF,TGTGCCAGCAGCCCAAGCAGGGGGCAGGGAGGCACCATATATTTT,TRBV7-6,TRBD1,-,TRBJ1-3
CASSSRQGAGVYEQYF,TGTGCCAGCAGCTCTAGACAGGGGGCTGGTGTGTACGAGCAGTACTTC,TRBV7-9,TRBD1,-,TRBJ2-7
CASSLGTPNQEAFF,TGCGCCAGCAGCTTGGGGACACCAAACCAGGAAGCTTTCTTT,TRBV5-1,-,-,TRBJ1-1
CASSDTVHGGYTF,TGCGCCAGCAGTGATACGGTTCATGGTGGCTACACCTTC,TRBV10-2,-,-,TRBJ1-2
CASSLGRVERSPLHF,TGTGCCAGCAGCCTTGGGAGGGTTGAACGTTCACCCCTCCACTTT,TRBV6-5,-,-,TRBJ1-6
CASSPGREATEAFF,TGTGCCAGCTCACCGGGCAGGGAGGCCACTGAAGCTTTCTTT,TRBV18,-,-,TRBJ1-1
CASSQDPSGNYGYTF,TGCGCCAGCAGCCAAGACCCTTCGGGTAACTATGGCTACACCTTC,TRBV4-1,-,-,TRBJ1-2
CASSPGESNYGYTF,TGTGCCAGCAGCCCAGGGGAATCTAACTATGGCTACACCTTC,TRBV27,-,-,TRBJ1-2
CAIGGRATEAFF,TGTGCCATCGGGGGCCGGGCCACTGAAGCTTTCTTT,TRBV6-5,-,-,TRBJ1-1
CASSSQGANYGYTF,TGTGCCAGCAGCTCACAGGGGGCTAACTATGGCTACACCTTC,TRBV7-2,TRBD1,once,TRBJ1-2
CASSSQVGADTQYF,TGTGCCAGCAGTTCACAAGTGGGCGCAGATACGCAGTATTTT,TRBV2,-,-,TRBJ2-3
CASSLGREQYF,TGTGCCAGCAGCTTGGGGCGCGAGCAGTACTTC,TRBV5-6,-,-,TRBJ2-7
CASRRDSLSNSPLHF,TGTGCCAGCAGGAGGGACAGCCTGTCGAATTCACCCCTCCACTTT,TRBV2,TRBD1,-,TRBJ1-6
CASSQNEKLFF,TGTGCCAGCAGCCAAAATGAAAAACTGTTTTTT,TRBV3-1/TRBV3-2,-,-,TRBJ1-4
CAISELTANYGYTF,TGTGCCATCAGTGAGTTGACAGCTAACTATGGCTACACCTTC,TRBV10-3,-,-,TRBJ1-2